Following are 19 T cell receptor beta chains from one sample sequenced in a study of T cell responses to AZD1222 COVID-19 vaccine. Libraries were prepared by immunoSEQ multiplex PCR; TCRdb keeps only in-frame clonotypes and omits some of them. The sample yields roughly 100,000 clones, 90% seen once. The material was peripheral blood, obtained on day 0 of AZD1222 vaccination. The receptors were gathered from an adult in good health.

The chain carries TRBV19 and TRBJ1-2; the D gene is possibly TRBD1 (5 bases). Germline CDR1 reads LNHDA; CDR2 reads SQIVND (reference sequence). The V end was cut by 6 bases, the J end by 2 bases, with 13 bases between. This CDR3 is 14 amino acids long. CDR3 nucleotide sequence: TGTGCCAGTAGAAAGACAGTGGGGAACTATGGCTACACCTTC. Residues: CASRKTVGNYGYTF.

The genes are TRBV6-5 and TRBJ2-7, with 9 bases that match TRBD1. The CDR3 has 15 amino acids. Trimming removed 5 bases from V and 0 bases from J; junction bases left unmatched: 5. The germline V gene encodes CDR1 MNHEY and CDR2 SVGAGI. CDR3 sequence (DNA): TGTGCCAGCAGTCCGCAGGGACAGGGCTCCTACGAGCAGTACTTC. Its protein product is CASSPQGQGSYEQYF.

The chain employs TRBV2 and TRBJ1-5; TRBD1 is a possible D gene (6 bases). Looked up from germline, CDR1 is SNHLY and CDR2 is FYNNEI. Trimming shortened V by 7 bases and J by 3 bases, and 10 bases separated the two germline ends. This CDR3 contains 13 residues. CDR3 coding DNA: TGTGCCAGCACCACAGGGATCAATCAGCCCCAGCATTTT. Translating gives CASTTGINQPQHF.

The chain has TRBV3-1 (or the pseudogene TRBV3-2) and TRBJ1-1; D gene unclear. Germline V gene sequence: CDR1 LGHDT, CDR2 YNNKEL (reference sequence). This CDR3 is 13 amino acids long. V lost 2 bases to trimming and J lost 4 bases, with 8 bases between them. CDR3 DNA: TGTGCCAGCAGCCAACAGAGGGCCACTGAAGCTTTCTTT. Its translation: CASSQQRATEAFF.

The V call is TRBV18, the J call TRBJ2-3; D is perhaps TRBD2 (5 bases). The V gene lost 3 bases and the J gene lost 6 bases, with 16 bases spanning the gap. Germline V gives CDR1 KGHSH, CDR2 LQKENI. The CDR3 length is 15 residues. This CDR3 reads CASSPPGSYLDTQYF. The DNA for the CDR3 is TGTGCCAGCTCACCTCCGGGATCTTATCTGGATACGCAGTATTTT.

This clone has a handful of counts. The rearrangement joins TRBV30 to TRBJ1-1; D uncertain. V gave up 1 base and J gave up 7 bases, with 10 bases separating them. The CDR3 runs 12 residues. Germline CDR1 and CDR2: GTSNPN and SVGIG (reference sequence). The CDR3 is CAWSGGGREAFF. The CDR3 DNA is TGTGCCTGGAGTGGCGGAGGTCGTGAAGCTTTCTTT.

The chain is built from TRBV6-5 and TRBJ2-7, with no clear D. CDR1 is MNHEY, CDR2 SVGAGI, per germline. The CDR3 length is 13 residues. V was shortened by 10 bases and J by 2 bases, with 15 bases between the two germline ends. The chain's CDR3 is CAIKDGLTYEQYF. CDR3 nucleotides: TGTGCCATCAAGGACGGGCTGACCTACGAGCAGTACTTC.

CDR3 nucleotide sequence: TGTGCCAGCAGACGATCGCTCAATCAGCCCCAGCATTTT. Encoded protein: CASRRSLNQPQHF. V usage is TRBV6-5 and J usage is TRBJ1-5; D is unresolved. The germline CDR1 and CDR2 sequences are MNHEY and SVGAGI. V was trimmed by 6 bases and J by 3 bases, leaving 9 bases between them. There are 13 residues in the CDR3.

This clone was seen more than once but under ten times. The chain uses TRBV7-2 and TRBJ2-7; D not certain. V lost 0 bases to trimming and J lost 6 bases, with 12 bases between them. The CDR3 runs to 14 residues. Per the germline V gene, CDR1 is SGHTA and CDR2 is FQGNSA. CDR3 DNA sequence: TGTGCCAGCAGCTTAGCGGTCCCTCGGGCCGAGCAGTACTTC. Amino acid sequence: CASSLAVPRAEQYF.

The chain joins TRBV29-1 to TRBJ1-2; TRBD1 is a possible D gene (6 bases). The length of the CDR3 is 11 residues. From germline, CDR1 is SQVTM and CDR2 ANQGSEA. CDR3 sequence: CTSRGAGGYTF. The CDR3, as DNA: TGCACCTCGCGGGGGGCTGGAGGCTACACCTTC.

V gene TRBV12-3 or TRBV12-4 combines with J gene TRBJ1-5; 7 bases are shared with TRBD1. V lost 6 bases, J lost 6 bases, and 5 bases stayed unmatched. The CDR3 totals 13 residues. As DNA, the CDR3 is TGTGCCAGCAGATCAGGGGGGGGTCAGCCCCAGCATTTT. Amino acids: CASRSGGGQPQHF.

The chain links TRBV7-8 to TRBJ2-7, with D possibly being TRBD1 (5 bases). The CDR3 has 13 amino acids. V was pared by 4 bases and J by 3 bases, with 10 bases between. Germline assignment: CDR1 SGHVS and CDR2 FQNEAQ. The CDR3 protein is CASSWADSYEQYF. In DNA, the CDR3 is TGTGCCAGCAGCTGGGCCGACAGCTACGAGCAGTACTTC.

The sample holds one count of this clone. The gene calls are TRBV6-1 and TRBJ2-2, with 7 bases fitting TRBD1. Trimming at V came to 3 bases and at J to 0 bases, leaving 1 base not matched to a gene. This CDR3 is built from 15 residues. CDR1 MNHNS and CDR2 SASEGT come from the germline V gene. CDR3 residues: CASSDGTANTGELFF. CDR3 nucleotide sequence: TGTGCCAGCAGTGATGGGACAGCGAACACCGGGGAGCTGTTTTTT.

In the case of this clone: Sequence at one end of the junction differs from germline and may be a read error. The chain uses TRBV2 and TRBJ1-4, with TRBD1 matching over 7 bases. The CDR3 consists of 16 residues. CDR1 SNHLY and CDR2 FYNNEI come from the germline V gene. CDR3 sequence: CASREDTGTAKEKLFF. The CDR3 DNA reads TGTGCCAGCAGAGAAGACACCGGGACAGCAAAAGAAAAACTGTTTTTT.

This sequence joins TRBV2 and TRBJ1-1; the D gene is possibly TRBD1 (5 bases). The CDR3 is 13 amino acids. Germline CDR1 is SNHLY and CDR2 is FYNNEI. The ends were cut back, 7 bases at V and 5 bases at J, with 14 bases in the middle. As DNA, the CDR3 is TGTGCCAGCACGGGGGGAGGGTTGACTGAAGCTTTCTTT. Protein: CASTGGGLTEAFF. The full variable domain, in which reference TRBV2 and TRBJ1-1 provide the parts outside the CDR3, is EPEVTQTPSHQVTQMGQEVILRCVPISNHLYFYWYRQILGQKVEFLVSFYNNEISEKSEIFDDQFSVERPDGSNFTLKIRSTKLEDSAMYFCASTGGGLTEAFFGQGTRLTVV.

This chain joins TRBV20-1 and TRBJ2-2, with D perhaps matching TRBD2 (6 bases). CDR1 is DFQATT, CDR2 SNEGSKA, per germline (reference sequence). V was shortened by 3 bases and J by 4 bases, with 12 bases between the two germline ends. This CDR3 region has 14 residues. Written as DNA, the CDR3 is TGCAGTGCTAGTCCGGGGGTGGTCACCGGGGAGCTGTTTTTT. It yields the protein CSASPGVVTGELFF.

The V and J genes are TRBV29-1 and TRBJ2-7; 9 bases line up with TRBD1. The V and J ends lost 4 bases and 6 bases, in that order; junction bases with no gene match: 4. CDR3 size: 12 residues. Germline V CDR1 and CDR2: SQVTM, ANQGSEA. The CDR3 protein is CSVVGTGSEQYF. DNA of the CDR3: TGCAGCGTTGTTGGGACAGGGAGCGAGCAGTACTTC.

The chain combines TRBV3-1 (or the pseudogene TRBV3-2) with TRBJ1-4, with a possible D match to TRBD1 (6 bases). V was shortened by 6 bases and J by 7 bases, with 18 bases between the two germline ends. Germline V gene data show CDR1 as LGHDT and CDR2 as YNNKEL (reference sequence). The CDR3 is made up of 15 amino acids. CDR3 region: CASSEEGQTFEKLFF. CDR3 in DNA: TGTGCCAGCAGTGAGGAGGGACAAACCTTTGAAAAACTGTTTTTT.

This chain links TRBV4-1 with TRBJ2-4, with D possibly TRBD2 on 6 matching bases. With 4 bases removed from V and 1 base from J, the gap between germline ends came to 20 bases. CDR3 length: 18 amino acids. Per germline, CDR1 MGHRA and CDR2 YSYEKL. In DNA form, the CDR3 reads TGCGCCAGCAGCCTCGCCGGGGGTGGACCCTCGGCCAAAAACATTCAGTACTTC. It yields the protein CASSLAGGGPSAKNIQYF.